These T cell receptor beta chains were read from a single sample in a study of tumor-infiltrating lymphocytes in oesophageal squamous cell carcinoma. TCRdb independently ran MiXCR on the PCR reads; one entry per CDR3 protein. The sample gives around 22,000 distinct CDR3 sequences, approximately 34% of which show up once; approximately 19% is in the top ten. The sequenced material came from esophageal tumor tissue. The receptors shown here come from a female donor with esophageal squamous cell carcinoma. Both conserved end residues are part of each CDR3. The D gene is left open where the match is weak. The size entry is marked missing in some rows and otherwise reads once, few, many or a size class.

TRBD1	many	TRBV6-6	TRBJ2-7	TGTGCCAGCAGTTACTCTAGTCCTGGGACAGGGAAGGGGGAGCGACGCGAGCAGTACTTC	CASSYSSPGTGKGERREQYF
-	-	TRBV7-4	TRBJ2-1	TGTGCCAGCAGCTTAATCCTCAGCCCCATTCCGGATGAGCAGTTCTTC	CASSLILSPIPDEQFF
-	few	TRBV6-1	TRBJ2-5	TGTGCCAGCAGGCCAAGAGGGCAGCAGCAAGAGACCCAGTACTTC	CASRPRGQQQETQYF
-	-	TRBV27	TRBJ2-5	TGTGCCAGCAGTTTCCTTAATCGACCCCAGTACTTC	CASSFLNRPQYF
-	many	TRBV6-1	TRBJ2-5	TGTGCCAGCAAGGTGGTAGAGACCCAGTACTTC	CASKVVETQYF
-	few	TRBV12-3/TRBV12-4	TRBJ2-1	TGTGCCAGCAGTTTCCCAGGGGCAGGATCCTACAATGAGCAGTTCTTC	CASSFPGAGSYNEQFF
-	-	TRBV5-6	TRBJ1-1	TGTGCCAGCAGCTTGATCGGCAGGGACACTGAAGCTTTCTTT	CASSLIGRDTEAFF
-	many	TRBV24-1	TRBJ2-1	TGTGCCACCAGTGATTTGCTCCAACTAAAGCAGTTCTTC	CATSDLLQLKQFF
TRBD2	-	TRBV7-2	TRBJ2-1	TGTGCCAGCAGCTCAGGGAGGGCCTCCTACAATGAGCAGTTCTTC	CASSSGRASYNEQFF
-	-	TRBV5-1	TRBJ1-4	TGCGCCAGCAGCAGAGAATTCACAGATACGCAGTTTTTT	CASSREFTDTQFF
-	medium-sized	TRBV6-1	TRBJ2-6	TGTGCCAGCATGACCACGCATTTGGTCCTAGGGGGCTCTGGGGCCAACGTCCTGACTTTC	CASMTTHLVLGGSGANVLTF
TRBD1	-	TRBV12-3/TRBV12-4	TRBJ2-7	TGTGCCAGCAGTTCGTGGGGACAGGGCTACAATGAGCAGTACTTC	CASSSWGQGYNEQYF
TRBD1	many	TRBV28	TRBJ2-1	TGTGCCAGCACTCCCCGGGACAGGGGGCACTCCTACAATGAGCAGTTCTTC	CASTPRDRGHSYNEQFF
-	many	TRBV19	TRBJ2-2	TGTGCCAGTAGCGTACTTAACACCGGGGAGCTGTTTTTT	CASSVLNTGELFF
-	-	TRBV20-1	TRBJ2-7	TGCAGTGCTAGGGCGGAGGGGCCCGCCTACGAGCAGTACTTC	CSARAEGPAYEQYF
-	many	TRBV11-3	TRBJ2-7	TGTGCCAGCAGCGGCCGGGGGTCACTTGACGAGCAGTACTTC	CASSGRGSLDEQYF
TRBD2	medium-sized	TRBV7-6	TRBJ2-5	TGTGCCAGCAGCTGGACTAGCGGGGGGGATCGAGAGACCCAGTACTTC	CASSWTSGGDRETQYF
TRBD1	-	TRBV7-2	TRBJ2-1	TGTGCCAGCAGCTGGGGACAGACAAATGAGCAGTTCTTC	CASSWGQTNEQFF
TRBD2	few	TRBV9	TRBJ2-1	TGTGCCAGCAGCGCCCGTGGGGGGACTAGCGGAGGCTACAATGAGCAGTTCTTC	CASSARGGTSGGYNEQFF
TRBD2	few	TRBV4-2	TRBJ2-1	TGTGCCAGCAGCCAAGCCTTCGCTAGCGGGAGAAATGAGCAGTTCTTC	CASSQAFASGRNEQFF
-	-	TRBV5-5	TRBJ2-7	TGTGCCAGCAGCCGATCCGGCGAGGTTTACGAGCAGTACTTC	CASSRSGEVYEQYF
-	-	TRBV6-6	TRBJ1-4	TGTGCCAGCAGCAACCCCATCTTGGGCAATGAAAAACTGTTTTTT	CASSNPILGNEKLFF
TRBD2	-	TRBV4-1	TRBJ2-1	TGCGCCAGCAGCCAAGAAGGCGGGAGAATCTACGAGCAGTTCTTC	CASSQEGGRIYEQFF
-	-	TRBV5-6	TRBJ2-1	TGTGCCAGCAGCTTGTGGAAGTACAATGAGCAGTTCTTC	CASSLWKYNEQFF
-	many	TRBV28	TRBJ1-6	TGTGCCAGCAGTTTTAGACAGAATAATTCACCCCTCCACTTC	CASSFRQNNSPLHF
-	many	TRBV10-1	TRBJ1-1	TGCGCCAGCAGTCTCGGCAGGGCGAACACTGAAGCTTTCTTT	CASSLGRANTEAFF
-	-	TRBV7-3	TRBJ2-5	TGTGCCAGCAGCTTAGGTTCGGGCCAAGAGACCCAGTACTTC	CASSLGSGQETQYF
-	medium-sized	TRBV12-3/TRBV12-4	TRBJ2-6	TGTGCCAGCAGCCGGACAGCTTCTGGGGCCAACGTCCTGACTTTC	CASSRTASGANVLTF
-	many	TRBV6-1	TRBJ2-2	TGTGCCAGCAGTTCCCGGACTCAGAACACCGGGGAGCTGTTTTTT	CASSSRTQNTGELFF
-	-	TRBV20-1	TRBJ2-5	TGCAGTGCTAGAAAGCTCGGACAAGAGACCCAGTACTTC	CSARKLGQETQYF